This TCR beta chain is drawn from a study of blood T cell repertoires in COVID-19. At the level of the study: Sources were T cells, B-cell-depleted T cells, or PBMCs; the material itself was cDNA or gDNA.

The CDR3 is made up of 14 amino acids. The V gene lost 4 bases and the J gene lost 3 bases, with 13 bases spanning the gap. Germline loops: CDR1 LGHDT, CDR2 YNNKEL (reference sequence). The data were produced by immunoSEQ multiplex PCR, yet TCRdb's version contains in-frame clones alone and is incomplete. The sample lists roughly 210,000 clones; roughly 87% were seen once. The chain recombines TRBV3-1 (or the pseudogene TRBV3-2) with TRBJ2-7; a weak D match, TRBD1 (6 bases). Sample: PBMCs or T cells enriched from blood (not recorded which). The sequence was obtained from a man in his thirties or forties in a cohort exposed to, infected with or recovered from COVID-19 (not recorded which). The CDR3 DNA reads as TGTGCCAGCAGCCGAGCTCCAGGGGACTACGAGCAGTACTTC. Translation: CASSRAPGDYEQYF.